This TCR beta chain appears in the sequencing data of a study of blood T cell repertoires in COVID-19. Some clones are missing from TCRdb's copy, which holds only in-frame ones; the method was immunoSEQ multiplex PCR. In the table there are roughly 200,000 clones, around four fifths of which are singletons. The CDR3 runs to 14 residues. V was pared by 6 bases and J by 3 bases, with 14 bases between. The germline gives CDR1 LNHDA, CDR2 SQIVND (reference sequence). The chain uses TRBV19 and TRBJ1-1; D not certain. The sequencing input was peripheral blood. This receptor was obtained from a man in his forties or fifties with active or convalescent COVID-19. The CDR3 DNA reads TGTGCCAGTAGGACGCCCGGGTCCCACACTGAAGCTTTCTTT. This translates into CASRTPGSHTEAFF.